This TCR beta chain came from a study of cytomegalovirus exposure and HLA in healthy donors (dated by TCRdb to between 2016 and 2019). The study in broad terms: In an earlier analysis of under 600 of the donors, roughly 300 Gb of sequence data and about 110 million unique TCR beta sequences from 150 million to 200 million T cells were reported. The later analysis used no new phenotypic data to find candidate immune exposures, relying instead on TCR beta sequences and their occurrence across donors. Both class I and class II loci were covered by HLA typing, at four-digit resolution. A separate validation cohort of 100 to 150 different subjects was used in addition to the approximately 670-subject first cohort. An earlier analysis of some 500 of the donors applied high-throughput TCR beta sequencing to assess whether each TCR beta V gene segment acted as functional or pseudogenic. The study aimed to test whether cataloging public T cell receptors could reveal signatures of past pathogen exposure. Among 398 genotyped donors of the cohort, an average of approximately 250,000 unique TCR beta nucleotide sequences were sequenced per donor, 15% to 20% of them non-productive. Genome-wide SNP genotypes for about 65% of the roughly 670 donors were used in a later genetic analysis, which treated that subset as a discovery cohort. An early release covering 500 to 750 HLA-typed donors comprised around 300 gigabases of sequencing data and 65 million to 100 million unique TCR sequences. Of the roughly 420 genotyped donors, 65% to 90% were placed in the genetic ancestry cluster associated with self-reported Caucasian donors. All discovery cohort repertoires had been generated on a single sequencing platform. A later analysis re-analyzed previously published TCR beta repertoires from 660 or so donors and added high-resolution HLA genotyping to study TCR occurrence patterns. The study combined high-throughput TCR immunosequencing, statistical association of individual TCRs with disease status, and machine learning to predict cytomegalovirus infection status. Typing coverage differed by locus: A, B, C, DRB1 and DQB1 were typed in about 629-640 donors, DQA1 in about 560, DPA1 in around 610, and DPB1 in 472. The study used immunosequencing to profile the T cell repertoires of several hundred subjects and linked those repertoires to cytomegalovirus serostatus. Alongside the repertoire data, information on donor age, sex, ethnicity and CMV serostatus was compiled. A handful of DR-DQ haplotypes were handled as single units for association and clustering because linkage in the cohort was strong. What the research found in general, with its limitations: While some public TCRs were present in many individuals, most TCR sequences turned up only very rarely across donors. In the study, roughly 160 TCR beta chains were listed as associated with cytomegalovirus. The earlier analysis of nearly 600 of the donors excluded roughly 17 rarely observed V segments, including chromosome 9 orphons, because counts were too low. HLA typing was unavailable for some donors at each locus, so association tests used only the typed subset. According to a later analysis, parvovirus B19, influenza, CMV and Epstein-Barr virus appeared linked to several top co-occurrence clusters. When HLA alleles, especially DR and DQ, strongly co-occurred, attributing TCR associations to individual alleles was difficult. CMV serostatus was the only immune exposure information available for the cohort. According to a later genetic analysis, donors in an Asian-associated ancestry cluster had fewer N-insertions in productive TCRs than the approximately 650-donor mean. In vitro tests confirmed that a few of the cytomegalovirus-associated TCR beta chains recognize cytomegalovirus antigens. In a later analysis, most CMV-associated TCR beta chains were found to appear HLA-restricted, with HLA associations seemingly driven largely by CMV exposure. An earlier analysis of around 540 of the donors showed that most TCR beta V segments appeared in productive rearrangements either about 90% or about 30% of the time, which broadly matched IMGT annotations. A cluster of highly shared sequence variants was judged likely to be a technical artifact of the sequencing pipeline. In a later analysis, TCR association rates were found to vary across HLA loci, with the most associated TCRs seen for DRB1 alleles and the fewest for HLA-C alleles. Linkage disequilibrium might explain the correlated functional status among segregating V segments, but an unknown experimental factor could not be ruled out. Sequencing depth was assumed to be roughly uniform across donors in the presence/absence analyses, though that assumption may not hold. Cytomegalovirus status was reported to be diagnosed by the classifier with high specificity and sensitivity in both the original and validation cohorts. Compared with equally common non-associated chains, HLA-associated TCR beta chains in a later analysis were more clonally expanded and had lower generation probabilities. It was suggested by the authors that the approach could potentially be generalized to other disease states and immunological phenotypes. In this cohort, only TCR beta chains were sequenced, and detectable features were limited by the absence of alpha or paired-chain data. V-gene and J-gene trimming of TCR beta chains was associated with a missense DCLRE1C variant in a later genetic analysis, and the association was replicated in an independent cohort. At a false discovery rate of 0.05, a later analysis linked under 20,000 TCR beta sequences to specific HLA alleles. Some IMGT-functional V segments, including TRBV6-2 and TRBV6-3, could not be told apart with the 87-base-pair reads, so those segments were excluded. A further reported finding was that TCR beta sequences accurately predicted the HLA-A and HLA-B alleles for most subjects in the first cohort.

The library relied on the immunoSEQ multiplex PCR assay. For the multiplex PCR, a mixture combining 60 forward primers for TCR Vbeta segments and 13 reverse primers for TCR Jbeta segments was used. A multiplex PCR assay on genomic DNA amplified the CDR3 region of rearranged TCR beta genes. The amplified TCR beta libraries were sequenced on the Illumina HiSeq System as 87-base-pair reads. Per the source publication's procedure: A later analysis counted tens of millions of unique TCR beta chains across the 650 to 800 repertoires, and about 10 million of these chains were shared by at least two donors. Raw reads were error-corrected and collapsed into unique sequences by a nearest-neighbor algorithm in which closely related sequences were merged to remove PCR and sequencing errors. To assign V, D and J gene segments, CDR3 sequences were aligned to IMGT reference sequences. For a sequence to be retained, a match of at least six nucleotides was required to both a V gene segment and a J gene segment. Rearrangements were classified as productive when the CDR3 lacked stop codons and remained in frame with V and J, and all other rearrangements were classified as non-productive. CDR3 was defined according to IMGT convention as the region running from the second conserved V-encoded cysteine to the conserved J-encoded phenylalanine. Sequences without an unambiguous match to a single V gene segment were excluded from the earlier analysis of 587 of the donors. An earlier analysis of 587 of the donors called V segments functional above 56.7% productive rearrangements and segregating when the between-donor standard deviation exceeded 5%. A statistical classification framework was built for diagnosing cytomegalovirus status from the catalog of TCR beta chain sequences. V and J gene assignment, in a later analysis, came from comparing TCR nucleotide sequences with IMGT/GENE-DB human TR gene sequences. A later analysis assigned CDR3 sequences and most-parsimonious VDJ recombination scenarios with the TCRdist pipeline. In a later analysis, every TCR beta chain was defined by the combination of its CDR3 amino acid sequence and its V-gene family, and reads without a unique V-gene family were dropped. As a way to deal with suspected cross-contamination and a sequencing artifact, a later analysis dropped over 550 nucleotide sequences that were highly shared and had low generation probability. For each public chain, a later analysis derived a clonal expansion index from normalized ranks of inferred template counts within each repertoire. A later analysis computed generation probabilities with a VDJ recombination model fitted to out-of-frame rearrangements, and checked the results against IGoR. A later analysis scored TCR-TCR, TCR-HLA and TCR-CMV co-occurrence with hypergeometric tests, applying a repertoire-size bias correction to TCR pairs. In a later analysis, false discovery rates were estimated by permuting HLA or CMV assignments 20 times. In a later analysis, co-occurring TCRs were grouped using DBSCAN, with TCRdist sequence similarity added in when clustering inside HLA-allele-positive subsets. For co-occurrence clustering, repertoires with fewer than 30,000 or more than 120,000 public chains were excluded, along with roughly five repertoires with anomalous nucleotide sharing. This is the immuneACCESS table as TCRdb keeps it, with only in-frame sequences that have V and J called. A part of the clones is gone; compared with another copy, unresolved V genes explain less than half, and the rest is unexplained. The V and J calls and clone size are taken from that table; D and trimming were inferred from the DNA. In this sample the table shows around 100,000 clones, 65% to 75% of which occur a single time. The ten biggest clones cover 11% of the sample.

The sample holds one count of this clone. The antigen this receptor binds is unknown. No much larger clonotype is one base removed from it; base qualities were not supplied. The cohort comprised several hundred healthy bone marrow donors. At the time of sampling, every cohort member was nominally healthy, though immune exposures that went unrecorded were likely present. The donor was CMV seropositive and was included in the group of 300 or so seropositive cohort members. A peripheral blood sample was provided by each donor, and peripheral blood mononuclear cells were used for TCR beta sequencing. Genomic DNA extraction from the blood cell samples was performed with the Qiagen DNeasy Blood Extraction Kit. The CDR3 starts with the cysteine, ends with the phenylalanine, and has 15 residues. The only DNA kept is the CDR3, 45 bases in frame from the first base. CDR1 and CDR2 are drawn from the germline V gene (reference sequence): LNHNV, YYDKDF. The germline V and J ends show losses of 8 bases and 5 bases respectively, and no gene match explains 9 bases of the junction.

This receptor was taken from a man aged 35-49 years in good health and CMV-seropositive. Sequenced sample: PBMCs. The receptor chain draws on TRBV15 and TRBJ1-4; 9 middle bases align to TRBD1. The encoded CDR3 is CATGDGTGRNEKLFF. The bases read TGTGCCACCGGAGACGGGACAGGGAGAAATGAAAAACTGTTTTTT.